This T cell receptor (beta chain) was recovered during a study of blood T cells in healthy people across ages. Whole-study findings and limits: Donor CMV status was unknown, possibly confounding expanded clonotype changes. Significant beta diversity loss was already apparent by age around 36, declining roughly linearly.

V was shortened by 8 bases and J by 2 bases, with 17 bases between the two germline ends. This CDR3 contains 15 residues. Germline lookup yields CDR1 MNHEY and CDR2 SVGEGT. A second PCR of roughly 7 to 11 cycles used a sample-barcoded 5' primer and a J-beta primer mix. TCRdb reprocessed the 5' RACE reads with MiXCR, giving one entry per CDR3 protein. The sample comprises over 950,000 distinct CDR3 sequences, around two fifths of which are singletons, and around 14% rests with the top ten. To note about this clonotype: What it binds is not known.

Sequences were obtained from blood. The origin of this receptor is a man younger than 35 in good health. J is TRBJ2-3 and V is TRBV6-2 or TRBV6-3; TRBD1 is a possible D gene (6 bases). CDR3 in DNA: TGTGCCAGCGGCCCGACAGGATCCACCACAGATACGCAGTATTTT. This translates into CASGPTGSTTDTQYF.